The 11 T cell receptor beta chains presented below share a single source sample, sequenced in a study of OX40 agonist ivuxolimab in advanced cancers. The library was generated by the immunoSEQ multiplex PCR assay. The clones in this table, taken by TCRdb from immuneACCESS, are in-frame only. Not every clone is retained; where verified, under half of the shortfall comes from an unresolved V gene, and the cause of the rest is unknown. Recorded for this sample are tens of thousands of clones; 70% to 90% of them occurred a single time. 15% to 20% of the sample rests with the top ten. The sample here was CD4+ or CD8+ T cells sorted from blood, taken in a trial of the OX40 agonist ivuxolimab. Source of these receptors: an adult with an advanced solid tumor such as melanoma, head and neck, liver or kidney cancer.

This clone was seen just once. The V call is TRBV5-1, the J call TRBJ2-1, with TRBD1 as a possible D gene (6 bases). The V and J ends lost 0 bases and 2 bases respectively, with 9 bases between them. Germline V gene data show CDR1 as SGHRS and CDR2 as YFSETQ. This CDR3 has 15 residues. The CDR3 coding sequence is TGCGCCAGCAGCTTGGATGGGGGCCCCTACAATGAGCAGTTCTTC. It is translated as CASSLDGGPYNEQFF.

The rearrangement uses TRBV5-4 and TRBJ2-5; TRBD1 matches at 9 bases. The J call is uncertain, as TRBJ2-7 better fits the DNA end. The CDR3 runs 15 residues. The germline gives CDR1 SGHNT, CDR2 YYREEE (reference sequence). The CDR3 DNA reads TGTGCCAGCAGCTTATCCGGGACAGGGACCTACGAGCAGTACTTC. Its translation: CASSLSGTGTYEQYF.

The chain uses TRBV2 and TRBJ1-1; no clear D gene. CDR1 and CDR2 from the germline V gene are SNHLY and FYNNEI. The CDR3 has 14 residues. The germline V and J ends were trimmed by 3 bases and 5 bases, with 13 bases remaining between them. The CDR3 protein is CASSEGPLGTEAFF. The CDR3 DNA sequence: TGTGCCAGCAGTGAGGGTCCTCTAGGTACTGAAGCTTTCTTT.

The J gene is TRBJ1-4, the V gene TRBV6-6; 10 positions match TRBD1. CDR3 size: 15 residues. Trimming at V came to 6 bases and at J to 7 bases, leaving 8 bases not matched to a gene. Per germline, CDR1 MNHNY and CDR2 SVGAGI (reference sequence). The CDR3 spells CASSGTGALSEKLFF. DNA of the CDR3: TGTGCCAGCAGCGGGACAGGGGCCCTGAGTGAAAAACTGTTTTTT.

V gene TRBV19 combines with J gene TRBJ2-5; TRBD2 might be the D (7 bases). This CDR3 is 13 amino acids long. V was shortened by 9 bases and J by 4 bases, with 15 bases between the two germline ends. CDR1 LNHDA and CDR2 SQIVND come from the germline V gene (reference sequence). CDR3 loop: CASGGGGRETQYF. Here the CDR3 DNA reads TGTGCCAGCGGAGGGGGGGGGCGAGAGACCCAGTACTTC.

V and J are TRBV14 and TRBJ2-2; 8 nucleotides align to TRBD1. The CDR3 extends over 13 amino acids. Germline V gives CDR1 SGHDN, CDR2 FVKESK. The V gene end was trimmed by 6 bases and the J gene end by 6 bases; junction bases not matched to a gene: 3. The DNA for the CDR3 is TGTGCCAGCAGGTCACAGGGGGCCGGGGAGCTGTTTTTT. Its protein is CASRSQGAGELFF.

This sequence joins TRBV11-2 and TRBJ2-7; tentative D call: TRBD2 (6 bases). V lost 1 base, J lost 3 bases, and 13 bases lay in between. Germline CDR1 SGHAT, CDR2 FQNNGV. This CDR3 is built from 15 residues. CDR3 in amino acids: CASSLVSGGIYEQYF. The CDR3 region has the DNA TGTGCCAGCAGCTTAGTGTCTGGGGGGATCTACGAGCAGTACTTC.

The table lists this clone with a count of one. The chain has TRBV7-9 and TRBJ2-4; D gene uncertain. The CDR3 spans 14 residues. Trimming shortened V by 5 bases and J by 0 bases, and 8 bases separated the two germline ends. Germline assignment: CDR1 SEHNR and CDR2 FQNEAQ (reference sequence). The CDR3: CASSVLGAKNIQYF. For the CDR3, the DNA is TGTGCCAGCAGCGTACTGGGAGCCAAAAACATTCAGTACTTC.

This chain connects TRBV6-6 to TRBJ1-1; D not resolved. Deletions cut 3 bases from V and 1 base from J, with 6 bases between. This CDR3 spans 13 amino acids. CDR1 is MNHNY and CDR2 is SVGAGI in the germline V gene (reference sequence). CDR3 region: CASSYGGNTEAFF. CDR3 nucleotide sequence: TGTGCCAGCAGTTATGGTGGGAACACTGAAGCTTTCTTT.

V gene TRBV6-5 combines with J gene TRBJ2-1, with D possibly TRBD2 on 6 matching bases. CDR1 and CDR2 from the germline V gene are MNHEY and SVGAGI. The CDR3 extends over 15 amino acids. V dropped 6 bases and J dropped 7 bases, with 19 bases sitting between them. This CDR3 reads CASSPRPSDGNEQFF. Written as DNA, the CDR3 is TGTGCCAGCAGCCCCCGGCCTAGCGACGGGAATGAGCAGTTCTTC.

The DNA for the CDR3 is TGTGCCAGCAGCTTGGGGACAGGGAATAACTATGGCTACACCTTC. Translated: CASSLGTGNNYGYTF. V is TRBV5-6 and J is TRBJ1-2, with TRBD1 matching 8 bases. CDR1 is SGHDT, CDR2 YYEEEE, per germline. The CDR3 contains 15 residues. The ends lost 0 bases at V and 1 base at J; junction bases unmatched: 2.